A single sample gave rise to the 8 T cell receptor beta chains below, sequenced in a study of neurological immune-mediated disorders. TCRdb recomputed calls from the 5' RACE reads with MiXCR, one row per CDR3 protein. The sample yields 27,000 or so distinct CDR3 sequences, 20% to 25% seen once. The sequenced sample consisted of PBMCs. The origin of the receptors is a woman aged 55-70 years in good health.

The V call is TRBV5-4, the J call TRBJ1-4; D is unclear. CDR3 length equals 15 residues. V was clipped by 3 bases and J by 8 bases, with 17 bases between them. CDR1 SGHNT and CDR2 YYREEE come from the germline V gene (reference sequence). CDR3 region: CASSYGLASYEKLFF. The CDR3 bases are TGTGCCAGCAGCTACGGTCTTGCCTCTTACGAAAAACTGTTTTTT.

The chain is built from TRBV2 and TRBJ1-1; D gene uncertain. V lost 7 bases, J lost 0 bases, and 15 bases lay in between. Germline-derived CDR1 and CDR2 are SNHLY and FYNNEI. CDR3 length: 15 residues. CDR3 region: CASNPSPSVNTEAFF. The CDR3 DNA reads TGTGCCAGCAACCCAAGCCCATCGGTGAACACTGAAGCTTTCTTT.

This clonotype was detected many times. J is TRBJ2-4 and V is TRBV20-1, with unresolved D. V lost 2 bases and J lost 0, with 8 bases in between. In germline, CDR1 is DFQATT, CDR2 SNEGSKA (reference sequence). The CDR3 length is 14 residues. CDR3 in DNA: TGCAGTGCTAGACAACAACTAGCCAAAAACATTCAGTACTTC. Protein sequence: CSARQQLAKNIQYF.

About this clonotype itself: One end of the junction varies from germline; a read error may be responsible. The chain is built from TRBV2 and TRBJ2-1; maybe TRBD2 (5 bases). The length of the CDR3 is 14 residues. Germline V gene lookup returns CDR1 SNHLY and CDR2 FYNNEI. The CDR3 is CAGVGGRSFNEQFF. As DNA, the CDR3 is TGTGCCGGGGTGGGTGGGAGATCCTTCAATGAGCAGTTCTTC.

Ten or more counts support this clonotype. The chain employs TRBV14 and TRBJ2-7, with 9 bases identical to TRBD1. The ends lost 1 base at V and 2 bases at J; junction bases unmatched: 6. Germline CDR1 reads SGHDN; CDR2 reads FVKESK. The CDR3 sequence is 16 residues long. The CDR3 reads CASSQVPGQGTYEQYF. Written as DNA, the CDR3 is TGTGCCAGCAGCCAAGTCCCCGGACAGGGGACCTACGAGCAGTACTTC.

This clonotype was picked up a small number of times. With a much larger clone just one base away, this may be a read error. J is TRBJ2-4 and V is TRBV5-5, with TRBD1 identical over 9 bases. From germline, CDR1 is SGHKS and CDR2 YYEKEE (reference sequence). This CDR3 spans 16 amino acids. DNA for the CDR3: TGTGCCAACAGCTCTGGCCCCAGGACAGGGGTAGACATTCAGTACTTC. It is translated as CANSSGPRTGVDIQYF.

V usage is TRBV9 and J usage is TRBJ2-1; 8 bases map to TRBD2. V gave up 0 bases and J gave up 9 bases; unmatched junction bases: 11. The CDR3 consists of 16 residues. Germline values: CDR1 SGDLS, CDR2 YYNGEE. The CDR3 DNA reads TGTGCCAGCAGCGTAGGGGGACTAGTGGGGAGTGGTGAGCAGTTCTTC. It codes for CASSVGGLVGSGEQFF.

This clonotype was seen many times. The V gene is TRBV7-2, the J gene TRBJ1-1; maybe TRBD1 (5 bases). The length of the CDR3 is 13 residues. Trimming cost V 7 bases and J 1 base, with 10 bases left between them. From germline, CDR1 is SGHTA and CDR2 FQGNSA. The CDR3: CASTRQPNTEAFF. CDR3 DNA: TGTGCCAGCACCAGACAGCCGAACACTGAAGCTTTCTTT.